The 24 T cell receptor beta chains below come from one sample, sequenced in a study of post-analysis software for immune sequencing data (dated by TCRdb to the mid-2010s). Overall results and qualifications from the work: Patients showed significantly higher frequencies than controls for five TRBV segments, among them TRBV5-6, TRBV5-1 and TRBV20-1.

Preparation of the library involved PCR. Instrument on record: Illumina HiSeq 2500. Unique molecular identifiers were incorporated into TCR beta cDNA libraries to reduce PCR and sequencing biases. Clones were called with MiXCR by TCRdb after fastp trimmed the public reads at Q25, and only in-frame beta chains were retained. Under each unique CDR3 protein, matching rows form one entry showing the most common genes and DNA. The sample table contains 170,000 or so distinct CDR3 sequences; only one count was recorded for approximately 30% of them. Approximately 1.4% of the sample goes to the ten largest clones. These receptors' targets are unknown. The sample comprised blood. The source of these receptors is a girl aged 5 to 17 with multiple sclerosis.

This clonotype was counted between two and nine times. This chain joins TRBV12-3 or TRBV12-4 and TRBJ1-2; D is possibly TRBD1 (6 bases). The germline V and J ends were trimmed by 6 bases and 7 bases, with 15 bases remaining between them. This CDR3 contains 13 residues. This chain's CDR3 is CASRLERDTGYTF. The CDR3 DNA reads as TGTGCCAGCAGACTCGAAAGGGACACTGGCTACACCTTC.

V is TRBV7-2 and J is TRBJ2-5; TRBD1 agrees at 11 bases. This CDR3 has 16 amino acids. Germline V CDR1 and CDR2: SGHTA, FQGNSA. V lost 1 base and J lost 11; bases outside the gene matches: 12. In DNA form, the CDR3 reads TGTGCCAGCAGCTTAGTAGGAGGACAGGGGGCGAGGGAGCAGTACTTC. Translated, it gives CASSLVGGQGAREQYF.

This clonotype was counted many times. The chain combines TRBV10-3 with TRBJ1-2, with unresolved D. The germline CDR1 and CDR2 sequences are ENHRY and SYGVKD. The V end was cut by 2 bases, the J end by 8 bases, with 6 bases between. The CDR3 length is 11 residues. DNA of the CDR3: TGTGCCATCAGTGAGCAAGGCGGCTACACCTTC. Translating gives CAISEQGGYTF.

Comment on this clonotype: Being one base from a much bigger clone, this may be a read error. V usage is TRBV10-2 and J usage is TRBJ2-1, with 7 nucleotides matching TRBD2. V lost 2 bases to trimming and J lost 15 bases; unmatched junction nucleotides: 10. The CDR3 contains 13 residues. From germline, CDR1 is WSHSY and CDR2 SAAADI. The CDR3 DNA sequence: TGCGCCAGCAGTGAGAGTCTGGGCGGGAGCCTGTTCTTC. The encoded protein is CASSESLGGSLFF.

As regards this clonotype: One end of the junction varies from germline; a read error may be responsible. The V and J genes are TRBV11-2 and TRBJ1-2, with D maybe TRBD1 (6 bases). The CDR3 extends over 14 amino acids. In germline, CDR1 is SGHAT, CDR2 FQNNGV. As DNA, the CDR3 is TGCGCCAGCAGCGCCACGACAGGATTCTATGGCTACACCTTC. It specifies CASSATTGFYGYTF.

The chain recombines TRBV3-1 with TRBJ1-2; 7 bases are a match to TRBD1. The CDR3 is made up of 13 amino acids. The V segment lost 5 bases and the J segment 8 bases; nucleotides outside the gene matches: 8. CDR1 is LGHDT and CDR2 is YNNKEL in the germline V gene (reference sequence). The CDR3 DNA reads TGTGCCAGCAGCATTGACAGGGCTAGGGGCTACACCTTC. Encoded protein: CASSIDRARGYTF.

With regard to this clonotype: A much larger clone is a single base away; this may be a read error. This sequence joins TRBV20-1 and TRBJ2-5; 9 bases agree with TRBD2. V lost 3 bases, J lost 11 bases, and 16 bases stayed unmatched. Germline V gives CDR1 DFQATT, CDR2 SNEGSKA (reference sequence). CDR3 size: 15 residues. The CDR3 DNA is TGCAGTGCTAGTGGTATAGCGGGAGAAGGTGATGAGCAGTACTTC. Encoded protein: CSASGIAGEGDEQYF.

This sequence joins TRBV7-9 and TRBJ1-2; 7 bases line up with TRBD1. Germline V gene data show CDR1 as SEHNR and CDR2 as FQNEAQ (reference sequence). CDR3 length: 14 residues. The V segment lost 2 bases and the J segment 4 bases; nucleotides outside the gene matches: 4. This CDR3 reads CASSLQGGTYGYTF. CDR3 coding DNA: TGTGCCAGCAGCTTACAGGGGGGAACCTATGGCTACACCTTC.

This clonotype showed up just a few times. The V call is TRBV6-2 or TRBV6-3, the J call TRBJ2-1; no reliable D call. The V end was cut by 6 bases, the J end by 0 bases, with 15 bases between. The germline V gene has CDR1 MNHEY and CDR2 SVGEGT. There are 16 residues in the CDR3. CDR3: CASRVLGGSSYNEQFF. As DNA, the CDR3 is TGTGCCAGCAGAGTCCTGGGCGGCAGCTCCTACAATGAGCAGTTCTTC.

This clonotype was observed a few times. The V gene is TRBV12-3 or TRBV12-4, the J gene TRBJ2-5, with D unresolved. V was clipped by 1 base and J by 11 bases, with 17 bases between them. CDR3 length: 14 residues. CDR3 sequence (DNA): TGTGCCAGCAGTTTAGGGCGGTCCCTCAATGAGCAGTACTTC. Amino acid sequence: CASSLGRSLNEQYF.

The gene calls are TRBV28 and TRBJ2-7; D may be TRBD1 (6 bases). With 5 bases removed from V and 7 bases from J, the gap between germline ends came to 15 bases. CDR1 and CDR2 (germline): MDHEN, SYDVKM. The CDR3 covers 13 residues. The CDR3 nucleotides read TGTGCCAGCAGTCCACAGGGATTTGGGGAGCAGTACTTC. Translating gives CASSPQGFGEQYF.

This clonotype occurred many times. The genes are TRBV12-3 or TRBV12-4 and TRBJ2-7, with no clear D. The CDR3 consists of 13 residues. V dropped 6 bases and J dropped 3 bases, with 12 bases sitting between them. As DNA, the CDR3 is TGTGCCAGCAGACGTCTGGCGGACTACGAGCAGTACTTC. Its translation is CASRRLADYEQYF.

This clonotype was observed many times. The J gene is TRBJ2-5, the V gene TRBV27; D may match TRBD1 or TRBD2 (6 bases each). The V gene lost 4 bases and the J gene lost 5 bases, with 17 bases spanning the gap. CDR1 and CDR2 from the germline V gene are MNHEY and SMNVEV (reference sequence). The CDR3 totals 15 residues. CDR3 residues: CASSSGGGPHETQYF. The CDR3 bases are TGTGCCAGCAGTTCCGGTGGGGGGCCCCACGAGACCCAGTACTTC.

J is TRBJ2-1 and V is TRBV27; TRBD2 matches 10 bases. V lost 3 bases to trimming and J lost 9 bases; unmatched junction nucleotides: 8. The CDR3 runs 15 residues. Germline V lookup: CDR1 MNHEY, CDR2 SMNVEV (reference sequence). The CDR3 bases are TGTGCCAGCAGTTTCGAGAGTAGCGGGAGGCCTGAGCAGTTCTTC. Its translation is CASSFESSGRPEQFF.

This clonotype has at least ten counts. This chain joins TRBV12-3 or TRBV12-4 and TRBJ1-2; no definite D call. V lost 5 bases and J 7 bases, leaving 8 bases between the germline ends. CDR3 length: 11 amino acids. The CDR3 region is CASSLFGGYTF. CDR3 sequence (DNA): TGTGCCAGCAGTCTTTTCGGTGGCTACACCTTC.

Remarks on this clonotype: This could be a read error, since a much larger clone is one nucleotide away. This rearrangement joins TRBV6-5 to TRBJ2-1, with a weak D call TRBD1 (6 bases). Looked up from germline, CDR1 is MNHEY and CDR2 is SVGAGI. Trimming removed 4 bases from V and 6 bases from J, with 16 bases in between. CDR3 length equals 15 residues. The CDR3 loop is CASSFTGTRGNEQFF. CDR3 bases: TGTGCCAGCAGTTTTACCGGGACAAGAGGCAATGAGCAGTTCTTC.

This clonotype was recorded at least ten times. The chain has TRBV9 and TRBJ2-3; 7 bases map to TRBD1. This CDR3 comprises 15 residues. Germline V gives CDR1 SGDLS, CDR2 YYNGEE. V lost 4 bases to trimming and J lost 2 bases; unmatched junction nucleotides: 7. The CDR3 here is CASSPQGQTTDTQYF. The CDR3 bases are TGTGCCAGCAGCCCACAGGGACAGACCACAGATACGCAGTATTTT. Combining the CDR3 with reference TRBV9 and TRBJ2-3 gives the whole variable domain DSGVTQTPKHLITATGQRVTLRCSPRSGDLSVYWYQQSLDQGLQFLIQYYNGEERAKGNILERFSAQQFPDLHSELNLSSLELGDSALYFCASSPQGQTTDTQYFGPGTRLTVL.

This clonotype was detected many times. This chain uses TRBV10-3 with TRBJ2-3; 9 positions agree with TRBD2. The junction had 9 bases not matched to a gene; V was cut back by 0 bases and J by 5 bases. The CDR3 contains 17 residues. The V gene's germline CDR1 is ENHRY and CDR2 SYGVKD. CDR3 region: CAISESIGSGSKDTQYF. Here the CDR3 DNA reads TGTGCCATCAGTGAGTCGATCGGTAGCGGGAGTAAAGATACGCAGTATTTT.

This clonotype was observed once. V is TRBV7-2 and J is TRBJ2-2; 12 positions agree with TRBD2. The junction had 4 bases not matched to a gene; V was cut back by 5 bases and J by 3 bases. CDR1 is SGHTA, CDR2 FQGNSA, per germline. The CDR3 loop spans 16 amino acids. The CDR3 region has the DNA TGTGCCAGCAGCCTGAGACTAGCGGGAGACACCGGGGAGCTGTTTTTT. It codes for CASSLRLAGDTGELFF. The full variable domain, completed using reference TRBV7-2 and TRBJ2-2, is GAGVSQSPSNKVTEKGKDVELRCDPISGHTALYWYRQSLGQGLEFLIYFQGNSAPDKSGLPSDRFSAERTGGSVSTLTIQRTQQEDSAVYLCASSLRLAGDTGELFFGEGSRLTVL.

This clonotype was seen just once. This may be a read error: a much more frequent sequence differs by one nucleotide. The chain employs TRBV7-6 and TRBJ1-2; D is possibly TRBD1 (6 bases). The germline gives CDR1 SGHVS, CDR2 FNYEAQ. This CDR3 has 13 residues. The CDR3 region has the DNA TGTACCAGCAGCTTAGACGGCGACAGGAGCTACACCTTC. Its protein is CTSSLDGDRSYTF. Looking up the rest from reference TRBV7-6 and TRBJ1-2 gives the full variable domain: GAGVSQSPRYKVTKRGQDVALRCDPISGHVSLYWYRQALGQGPEFLTYFNYEAQQDKSGLPNDRFSAERPEGSISTLTIQRTEQRDSAMYRCTSSLDGDRSYTFGSGTRLTVV.

In this sample, this clonotype turned up many times. The chain uses TRBV21-1 and TRBJ2-3; the table names TRBD1, a call not compared with the DNA. TRBV21-1 is reported as a pseudogene. The CDR3 sequence is 16 residues long. This CDR3 is CASSPKPGSSTDTQYF. The CDR3, as DNA: TGTGCCAGCAGCCCCAAACCGGGCTCTAGCACAGATACGCAGTATTTT.

V usage is TRBV5-1 and J usage is TRBJ2-1; tentatively, D is TRBD2 (5 bases). Germline loops: CDR1 SGHRS, CDR2 YFSETQ. V dropped 2 bases and J dropped 8 bases, with 11 bases sitting between them. The CDR3 is 13 residues long. In DNA, the CDR3 is TGCGCCAGCAGCTTTAGGTCCGGGGATGAGCAGTTCTTC. Its translation: CASSFRSGDEQFF.

This chain uses TRBV18 with TRBJ1-5, with a possible D match to TRBD1 (6 bases). CDR1 is KGHSH and CDR2 is LQKENI in the germline V gene. V was cut by 1 base and J by 5 bases, with 15 bases left in between. The CDR3 runs 16 residues. The CDR3 bases are TGTGCCAGCTCACCACAGGAGGGGGGAAAAGATCAGCCCCAGCATTTT. Translation gives CASSPQEGGKDQPQHF.

This clonotype was recorded a few times. V is TRBV12-3 or TRBV12-4 and J is TRBJ2-7, with a tentative D call TRBD1 (5 bases). The CDR3 loop spans 18 amino acids. Trimming removed 4 bases at V and 0 bases at J, with 22 bases between. The CDR3 spells CASSSSPMGRLSSYEQYF. CDR3 in DNA: TGTGCCAGCAGTTCCTCGCCTATGGGGCGATTGAGCTCCTACGAGCAGTACTTC.